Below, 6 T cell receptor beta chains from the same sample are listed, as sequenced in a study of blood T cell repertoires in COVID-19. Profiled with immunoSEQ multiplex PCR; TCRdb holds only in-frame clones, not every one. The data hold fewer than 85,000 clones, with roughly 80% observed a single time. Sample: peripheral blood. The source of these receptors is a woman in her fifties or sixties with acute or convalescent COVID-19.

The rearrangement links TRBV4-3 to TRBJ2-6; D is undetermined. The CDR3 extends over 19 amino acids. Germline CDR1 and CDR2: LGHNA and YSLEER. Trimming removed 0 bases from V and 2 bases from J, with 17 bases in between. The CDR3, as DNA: TGCGCCAGCAGCCAAGATACTCTGCGTCAGGCTGCTGGGGCCAACGTCCTGACTTTC. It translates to CASSQDTLRQAAGANVLTF.

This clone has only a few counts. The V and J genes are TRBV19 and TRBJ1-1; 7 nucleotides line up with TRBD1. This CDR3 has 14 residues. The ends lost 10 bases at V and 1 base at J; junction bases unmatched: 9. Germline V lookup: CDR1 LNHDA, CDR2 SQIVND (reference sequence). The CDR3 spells CATSIGTENTEAFF. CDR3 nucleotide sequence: TGTGCCACCTCCATTGGGACAGAGAACACTGAAGCTTTCTTT. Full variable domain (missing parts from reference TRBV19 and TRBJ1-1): DGGITQSPKYLFRKEGQNVTLSCEQNLNHDAMYWYRQDPGQGLRLIYYSQIVNDFQKGDIAEGYSVSREKKESFPLTVTSAQKNPTAFYLCATSIGTENTEAFFGQGTRLTVV.

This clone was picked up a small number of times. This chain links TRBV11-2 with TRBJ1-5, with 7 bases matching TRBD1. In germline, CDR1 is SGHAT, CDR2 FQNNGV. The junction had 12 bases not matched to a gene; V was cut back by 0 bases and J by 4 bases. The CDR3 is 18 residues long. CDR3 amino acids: CASSLDFLRDSLNQPQHF. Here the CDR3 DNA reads TGTGCCAGCAGCTTAGATTTTCTCCGGGACAGCTTAAATCAGCCCCAGCATTTT.

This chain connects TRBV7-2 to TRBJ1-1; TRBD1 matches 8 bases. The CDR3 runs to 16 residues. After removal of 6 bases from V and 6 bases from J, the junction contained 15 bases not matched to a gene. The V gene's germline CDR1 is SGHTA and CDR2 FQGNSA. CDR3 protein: CASRPSAGGAEPEAFF. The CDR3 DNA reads TGTGCCAGCAGACCTTCGGCAGGGGGCGCGGAACCTGAAGCTTTCTTT.

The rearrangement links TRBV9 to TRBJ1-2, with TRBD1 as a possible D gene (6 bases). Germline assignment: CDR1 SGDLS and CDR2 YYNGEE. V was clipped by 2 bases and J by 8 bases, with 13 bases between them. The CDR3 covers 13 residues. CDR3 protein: CASSVPGATGYTF. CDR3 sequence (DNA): TGTGCCAGCAGCGTTCCAGGGGCTACAGGCTACACCTTC.

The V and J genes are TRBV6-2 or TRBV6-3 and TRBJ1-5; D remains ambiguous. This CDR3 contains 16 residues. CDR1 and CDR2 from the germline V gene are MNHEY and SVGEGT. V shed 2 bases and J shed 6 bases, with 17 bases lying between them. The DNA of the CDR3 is TGTGCCAGCAGTTACCTTGTCCAGGCCTTTGGTCAGCCCCAGCATTTT. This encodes CASSYLVQAFGQPQHF.